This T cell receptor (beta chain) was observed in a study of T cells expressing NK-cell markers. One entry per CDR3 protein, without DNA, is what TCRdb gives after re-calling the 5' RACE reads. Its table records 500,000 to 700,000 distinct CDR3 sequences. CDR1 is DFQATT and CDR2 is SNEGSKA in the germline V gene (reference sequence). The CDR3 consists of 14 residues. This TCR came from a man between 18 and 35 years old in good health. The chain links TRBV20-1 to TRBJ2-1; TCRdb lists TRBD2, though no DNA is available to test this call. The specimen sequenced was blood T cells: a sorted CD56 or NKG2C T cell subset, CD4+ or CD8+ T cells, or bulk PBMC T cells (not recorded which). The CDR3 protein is CSAKASGLMDEQFF.